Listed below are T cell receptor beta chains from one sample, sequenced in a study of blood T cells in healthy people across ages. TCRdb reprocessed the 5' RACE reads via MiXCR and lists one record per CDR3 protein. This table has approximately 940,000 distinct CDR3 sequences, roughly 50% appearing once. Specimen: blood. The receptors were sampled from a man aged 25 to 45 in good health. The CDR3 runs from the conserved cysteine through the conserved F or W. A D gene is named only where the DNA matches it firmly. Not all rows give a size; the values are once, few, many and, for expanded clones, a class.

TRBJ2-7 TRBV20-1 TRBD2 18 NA TGCAGTGCTAGATCCCTTTTCGGACTAGCGGGAGGGACCTACGAGCAGTACTTC CSARSLFGLAGGTYEQYF
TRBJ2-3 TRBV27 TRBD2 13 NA TGTGCCAGCAGGGGACTAGCGGGGGTAGCGCAGTATTTT CASRGLAGVAQYF
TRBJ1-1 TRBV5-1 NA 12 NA TGCGCCAGCAGTAAAGACAGGACTGAAGCTTTCTTT CASSKDRTEAFF
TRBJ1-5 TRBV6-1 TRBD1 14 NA TGTGCCAGCAGGGGGGGACAGCCCAATCAGCCCCAGCATTTT CASRGGQPNQPQHF
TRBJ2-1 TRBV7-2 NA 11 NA TGTGCCAGCAGCTTCCCGGGCGAGCAGTTCTTC CASSFPGEQFF
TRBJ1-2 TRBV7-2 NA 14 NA TGTGCCAGCAGCAGACATCAGAGAAACTATGGCTACACCTTC CASSRHQRNYGYTF
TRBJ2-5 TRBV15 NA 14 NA TGTGCCACCAGCAGAGCCGGGACGGTAGCGACCCAGTACTTC CATSRAGTVATQYF
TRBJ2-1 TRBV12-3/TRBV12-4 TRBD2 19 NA TGTGCCAGCAACTACGACAAAACAACCCTAGCGGGAGCTTACAATGAGCAGTTCTTC CASNYDKTTLAGAYNEQFF
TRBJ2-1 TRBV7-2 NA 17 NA TGTGCCAGCAGCTTAGGAGTCGGGTCAGTAGCCTACAATGAGCAGTTCTTC CASSLGVGSVAYNEQFF
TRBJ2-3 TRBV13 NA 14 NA TGTGCCAGCAGCTTAGTGGGGGGTGAAGATACGCAGTATTTT CASSLVGGEDTQYF
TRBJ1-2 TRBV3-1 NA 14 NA TGTGCCAGCAGCCAAGATAACTCCCCAGTTGGCTACACCTTC CASSQDNSPVGYTF
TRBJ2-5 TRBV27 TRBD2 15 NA TGTGCCAGCAGCATTGGACTAGCGGGAAGCGAGACCCAGTACTTC CASSIGLAGSETQYF
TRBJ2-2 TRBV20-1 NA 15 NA TGCAGTGCTAGAGATGCGGGGCCTAACACCGGGGAGCTGTTTTTT CSARDAGPNTGELFF
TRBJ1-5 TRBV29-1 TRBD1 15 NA TGCAGCGCCCGGACAGGGGGAGGGATCAATCAGCCCCAGCATTTT CSARTGGGINQPQHF
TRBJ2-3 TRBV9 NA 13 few TGTGCCAGCAGCCGTTCATCGGGTAATACGCAGTATTTT CASSRSSGNTQYF
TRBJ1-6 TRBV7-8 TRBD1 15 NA TGCGCCAGCAGCACTCGACAGGGGGCTTATTCACCCCTCCACTTT CASSTRQGAYSPLHF
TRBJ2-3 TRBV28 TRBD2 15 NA TGTGCCAGCAGTTTACCTGGGGGGGGCACAGATACGCAGTATTTT CASSLPGGGTDTQYF
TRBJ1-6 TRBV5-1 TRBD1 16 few TGCGCCAGCAGCAATACAGGGGGCTCCATCAATTCACCCCTCCACTTT CASSNTGGSINSPLHF
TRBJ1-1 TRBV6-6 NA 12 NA TGTGCCAGCACCAGCCCCCCTTCGGAAGCTTTCTTT CASTSPPSEAFF
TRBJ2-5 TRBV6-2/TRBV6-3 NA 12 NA TGTGCCAGCTGGACAGCTCAAGAGACCCAGTACTTC CASWTAQETQYF
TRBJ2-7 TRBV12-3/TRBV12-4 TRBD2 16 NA TGTGCCAGCAGCGCCTCCGGGACTAGGATTTACAATGAGCAGTACTTC CASSASGTRIYNEQYF
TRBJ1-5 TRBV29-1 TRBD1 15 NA TGCAGCGTTATATCAGGGGCAGGGGGAAATCAGCCCCAGCATTTT CSVISGAGGNQPQHF
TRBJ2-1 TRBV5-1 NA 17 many TGCGCCAGCAGCTTGGAGATTGGGGGGGGGCCCTACAATGAGCAGTTCTTC CASSLEIGGGPYNEQFF
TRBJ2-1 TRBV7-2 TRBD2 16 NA TGTGCCAGCAGCTTAGTATCGGGGGGGGGTTACAATGAGCAGTTCTTC CASSLVSGGGYNEQFF